Below, one T cell receptor (beta chain) is given with its context. What this receptor recognizes is not known. Within one base of it there is no much larger clone, and no base qualities were kept. The CDR3 goes from the cysteine to the phenylalanine over 14 residues. Of all the DNA, just the CDR3 is kept, 42 bases in frame from base 1. The sample is drawn from a study of shared clonotypes between healthy human individuals (dated by TCRdb to 2020 to 2022). About the study as a whole: A couple of women and a few men aged 18 to 49 years were included in the cohort. Different laboratories and diverse techniques were used to prepare libraries and sequence TCR repertoires, to increase sequencing depth and limit assay-specific biases. To estimate repertoire size and how much clonotypes are shared between individuals, the study performed deep sequencing of blood TCR repertoires from about five healthy adults. Each donor's leukapheresis produced roughly between roughly 0.85 and 10 billion PBMCs. For each donor, CD4 naive and CD4 memory were each given three plates, CD8 naive was given two plates, and CD8 memory was given one plate.

TCR CDR3 regions were amplified from genomic DNA by multiplex PCR using the deep immunoSEQ assay. Extracted genomic DNA from each cell subset was distributed evenly across all wells of several immunoSEQ 96-well plates, and each plate was treated as a replicate. Each replicate PCR for sorted subsets received around 0.2 ug genomic DNA, equal to roughly 29,000 T cell genomes. The purified libraries were quantified using a Qubit 3.0 fluorometer, sized with a Bioanalyzer 2100, and then quantified again using the KAPA Library Quantification kit. Every immunoSEQ 96-well plate was sequenced on a dedicated single-read 150-cycle Illumina NextSeq 550 flow cell. For the original study's pipeline: Because the immunoSEQ output held only junctional sequences and lacked quality scores, the filtering could not match the filtering applied to full-length reads. Sequences were annotated with PyIR, a Python wrapper for IgBLAST v1.9, using IMGT germline references to assign V/J genes and CDR3. Reads with weak V/J assignments (E-value above 1e-6), missing CDR3, stop codons, out-of-frame junctions, or ambiguous translated residues were removed. V3J clonotypes were defined by identical inferred V gene, J gene, and CDR3 amino acid sequence. The percentage overlap between two repertoires was calculated by dividing the number of shared unique clonotypes by the size of the smaller repertoire. RTK rarefaction, the Chao1 estimator, and Recon v2.1 estimates of unobserved clonotypes were used to assess repertoire richness. For all TCRbeta clonotypes obtained by the gDNA method from a few donors, generation probabilities were computed with OLGA. This immuneACCESS table, as held by TCRdb, lists in-frame sequences with V and J called but not all clones. Of the missing ones, under half trace to an unresolved V gene in checked studies; the others have no known cause. The V and J calls and clone size are taken from that table; D and trimming were inferred from the DNA. Present in this sample are approximately 2.5 million clones, approximately 92% of which were seen just once. Together, the top ten hold over 0.12% of the sample.

The donors were healthy, HIV-negative adults with no recently reported acute infections or vaccinations. Every donor was a Caucasian adult residing in Nashville, Tennessee, USA. CD4+ T cells were enriched by magnetic negative selection, after which naive cells were positively selected on CD45RA and the negative fraction was taken as the memory subset. Blood was obtained by leukapheresis, after which PBMCs were separated by Ficoll-Histopaque density gradient centrifugation and cryopreserved in liquid nitrogen vapor phase. Purity and quantity of every magnetically sorted T cell population were checked by analytical flow cytometry. Genomic DNA was isolated from every sorted fraction and measured by UV absorbance on a Nanodrop 2000c. Findings and caveats that apply to the study as a whole: Incomplete sequencing was indicated by rarefaction of sorted-subset datasets, despite the large sequencing depth. Sharing across several donors was observed for about 5% of naive CD4, under 4% of naive CD8, about 2.3% of memory CD4, and less than 0.45% of memory CD8 clonotypes. Pairwise subsampling indicated that sequencing depth was expected to affect the degree of clonotype sharing among donors. Compared with non-shared clonotypes, clonotypes shared by all four sorted-subset donors had higher generation probabilities. The genetic and exposure-history diversity represented was limited by the small number of donors. Only blood was sampled, and tissue TCR repertoires likely differ from those in blood. Naive subsets generally had larger estimated clonotype richness than memory subsets.

The receptor chain draws on TRBV21-1 and TRBJ1-2. TRBV21-1 represents a pseudogene. The clonotype originates from a man aged 18 to 29 in good health. Specimen: naive CD4+ T cells sorted from blood. This sample's cell subset or site label indicates: CD45RA+ positively selected. Here the CDR3 is given as CASSKEGTFYGYTF. The nucleotides read TGTGCCAGCAGCAAAGAGGGCACCTTCTATGGCTACACCTTC.